This TCR beta chain was identified during a study of blood T cell repertoires in COVID-19. Study-level background: T cells, B-cell-depleted T cells, or PBMCs provided the cDNA or gDNA that served as material.

Germline CDR1 reads MNHEY; CDR2 reads SVGEGT. The CDR3 contains 12 residues. V lost 1 base to trimming and J lost 6 bases, with 4 bases between them. The data were produced by immunoSEQ multiplex PCR, yet TCRdb's version contains in-frame clones alone and is incomplete. Among about 220,000 clones listed, about four fifths were seen once. The sample taken for sequencing was peripheral blood. This TCR derives from a woman over 75 with acute or convalescent COVID-19. This sequence joins TRBV6-2 or TRBV6-3 and TRBJ1-5, with unresolved D. DNA of the CDR3: TGTGCCAGCAGTTACTTGCGTCAGCCCCAGCATTTT. Translating gives CASSYLRQPQHF.